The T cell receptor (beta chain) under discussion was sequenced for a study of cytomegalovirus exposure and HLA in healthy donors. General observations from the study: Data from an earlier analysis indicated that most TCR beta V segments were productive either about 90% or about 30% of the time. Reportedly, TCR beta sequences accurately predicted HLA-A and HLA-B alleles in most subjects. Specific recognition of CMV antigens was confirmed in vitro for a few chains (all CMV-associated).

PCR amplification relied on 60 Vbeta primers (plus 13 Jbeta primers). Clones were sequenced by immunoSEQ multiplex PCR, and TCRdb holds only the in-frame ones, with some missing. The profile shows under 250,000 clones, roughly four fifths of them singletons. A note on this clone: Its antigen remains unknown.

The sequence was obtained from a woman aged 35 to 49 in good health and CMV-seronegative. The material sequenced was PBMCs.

Here the CDR3 DNA reads TGCGCCAGCAGCCAAGAGGGCTTGGTAAACACTGAAGCTTTCTTT. Its protein is CASSQEGLVNTEAFF. The chain carries TRBV4-1 and TRBJ1-1; D not certain. V shed 0 bases and J shed 2 bases, with 10 bases lying between them. Germline-derived CDR1 and CDR2 are MGHRA and YSYEKL. The CDR3 is made up of 15 amino acids.